This TCR beta chain was recovered during a study of blood T cell repertoires in COVID-19. Study-wide context: Acute-phase and convalescent COVID-19 samples originated in the United States, Italy and Spain.

Methods used by the authors: Reference gene primer amplification yielded estimated nucleated cell counts. Clones were read by immunoSEQ multiplex PCR, and TCRdb kept only the in-frame ones, dropping some. The DNA was the basis for D and trimming; V, J and clone size are from that table. This sample yields approximately 400,000 clones, of which roughly four fifths are seen a single time; roughly 5.1% belongs to the top ten. Trimming removed 10 bases from V and 10 bases from J; junction bases left unmatched: 10. Germline-derived CDR1 and CDR2 are SEHNR and FQNEAQ (reference sequence). This CDR3 spans 13 amino acids. This clone has a handful of counts.

The sample taken for sequencing was PBMCs or T cells enriched from blood (not recorded which). This chain links TRBV7-9 with TRBJ1-6; 7 bases agree with TRBD1. The TCR comes from a woman between 50 and 59 years old who had recovered from COVID-19. Here the CDR3 DNA reads TGTGCCACCCACTCCCAGGGGGGATCACCCCTCCACTTT. It translates to CATHSQGGSPLHF. The full variable domain, with the rest looked up from reference TRBV7-9 and TRBJ1-6, is DTGVSQNPRHKITKRGQNVTFRCDPISEHNRLYWYRQTLGQGPEFLTYFQNEAQLEKSRLLSDRFSAERPKGSFSTLEIQRTEQGDSAMYLCATHSQGGSPLHFGNGTRLTVT.